The clone carrying this T cell receptor (beta chain) appeared once. Its specificity is not known. The data derive from a study of shared clonotypes between healthy human individuals. Whole-study context: The composition of the donors was a couple of women and a few men aged 18 to 49.

V shed 4 bases, J shed 4 bases, and the junction held 8 bases outside the gene matches. Germline CDR1 and CDR2: SGHKS and YYEKEE (reference sequence). This CDR3 region has 15 residues. The assay was immunoSEQ multiplex PCR, and TCRdb's table has in-frame clones only and misses some. The sample records over a million clones, roughly 75% being singletons. Study-wide findings and caveats: Sampling was confined to blood; repertoires within tissues likely differ. Across subsets, estimated richness was generally greater for naive than for memory populations.

The TCR was taken from a man between 18 and 29 years old in good health. Sequenced material: memory CD4+ T cells sorted from blood. Stated subset: CD45RA-negative fraction. The chain couples TRBV5-5 to TRBJ1-1; TRBD1 matches at 9 bases. The CDR3 loop reads CASSHTGGQVTEAFF. CDR3 in DNA: TGTGCCAGCAGCCATACAGGGGGCCAGGTCACTGAAGCTTTCTTT.